The 2 T cell receptor beta chains below come from one sample, sequenced in a study of CD8 T cells in Susac syndrome. The RNA, about 0.5 to 1 ug, was put through reverse transcription using random hexamers. In TCRdb, the immunoSEQ multiplex PCR reads were re-called with MiXCR into one record per CDR3 protein. The sample includes 150,000 to 200,000 distinct CDR3 sequences, about 94% of them seen just once. Input material: CD4+ T cells from PBMCs. The source is a human donor in good health.

In this sample, this clonotype turned up once. The rearrangement links TRBV6-6 to TRBJ1-2; TRBD1 aligns across 7 bases. CDR3 length: 12 amino acids. V dropped 5 bases and J dropped 8; count of bases not matched to a gene: 5. Looked up from germline, CDR1 is MNHNY and CDR2 is SVGAGI (reference sequence). The CDR3 loop reads CASSTGDTGYTF. The DNA for the CDR3 is TGTGCCAGCAGTACAGGGGACACCGGCTACACCTTC.

The V gene is TRBV7-2, the J gene TRBJ1-2; TRBD1 is a possible D gene (5 bases). The V gene lost 4 bases and the J gene lost 1 base, with 16 bases spanning the gap. Per the germline V gene, CDR1 is SGHTA and CDR2 is FQGNSA. The CDR3 spans 16 residues. The CDR3 region has the DNA TGTGCCAGCAGCTCCCCCTGGGGACTCAGTAACTATGGCTACACCTTC. Amino acids: CASSSPWGLSNYGYTF.